These 21 T cell receptor beta chains share one sample of origin, sequenced in a study of post-analysis software for immune sequencing data. General study results and limits: Patients carried four or five TRBV segments more frequently than controls did, and TRBV5-6, TRBV5-1 and TRBV20-1 were among them.

Unique molecular identifiers were carried by the TCR beta cDNA libraries. Each CDR3 protein gets one entry after TCRdb re-called the PCR reads with MiXCR. This table has hundreds of thousands of distinct CDR3 sequences, 30% appearing once. Antigen specificity for these receptors is unknown. The sample consisted of blood. Receptor source: a girl between 10 and 17 years old with multiple sclerosis.

This clonotype was seen repeatedly, ten times or more. The genes are TRBV18 and TRBJ2-1; 9 nucleotides match TRBD1. The CDR3 runs to 15 residues. Germline values: CDR1 KGHSH, CDR2 LQKENI. Trimming at V came to 6 bases and at J to 4 bases, leaving 7 bases not matched to a gene. As DNA, the CDR3 is TGTGCCAGCTCGGTCCGGGACAGGGCTTACAATGAGCAGTTCTTC. This sequence encodes CASSVRDRAYNEQFF.

The chain recombines TRBV12-3 or TRBV12-4 with TRBJ2-1; D unclear. The CDR3 extends over 15 amino acids. V gave up 5 bases and J gave up 0 bases, with 11 bases separating them. CDR3 sequence reads: CASSVVLGSYNEQFF. The CDR3, as DNA: TGTGCCAGCAGTGTAGTACTGGGCTCCTACAATGAGCAGTTCTTC.

The CDR3 DNA reads as TGCAGCGCAGACAGGGAGATTGCCAAAAACATTCAGTACTTC. Protein product: CSADREIAKNIQYF. The chain joins TRBV29-1 to TRBJ2-4; 7 nucleotides align to TRBD1. Trimming took 7 bases from V and 1 from J; bases not matched to a gene: 7. Per the germline V gene, CDR1 is SQVTM and CDR2 is ANQGSEA. CDR3 length: 14 amino acids. The full variable domain, with the rest looked up from reference TRBV29-1 and TRBJ2-4, is SAVISQKPSRDICQRGTSLTIQCQVDSQVTMMFWYRQQPGQSLTLIATANQGSEATYESGFVIDKFPISRPNLTFSTLTVSNMSPEDSSIYLCSADREIAKNIQYFGAGTRLSVL.

The sample holds a few counts of this clonotype. Here the CDR3 DNA reads TGCAGCGCGACAGGGTTATATGGCTACACCTTC. The encoded protein is CSATGLYGYTF. The chain is built from TRBV29-1 and TRBJ1-2, with 7 bases that match TRBD1. Trimming cost V 7 bases and J 5 bases; bases outside gene matches: 4. This CDR3 region has 11 residues. CDR1 and CDR2 (germline): SQVTM, ANQGSEA. Combining the CDR3 with reference TRBV29-1 and TRBJ1-2 gives the whole variable domain SAVISQKPSRDICQRGTSLTIQCQVDSQVTMMFWYRQQPGQSLTLIATANQGSEATYESGFVIDKFPISRPNLTFSTLTVSNMSPEDSSIYLCSATGLYGYTFGSGTRLTVV.

This clonotype was seen just once. At one of its ends the junction is not consistent with the germline gene, which may arise from a read error. The chain couples TRBV12-5 to TRBJ1-1; D might be TRBD1 (5 bases). The CDR3 is made up of 13 amino acids. The germline gives CDR1 LGHNT, CDR2 FRNRAP. The CDR3 region is CVSQGYMNTEAFF. As DNA, the CDR3 is TGTGTTAGTCAGGGATACATGAACACTGAAGCTTTCTTT.

The chain recombines TRBV10-3 with TRBJ2-5; perhaps D is TRBD1 or TRBD2 (6 bases each). The CDR3 is 14 amino acids. V dropped 6 bases and J dropped 5 bases, with 16 bases sitting between them. Germline CDR1 is ENHRY and CDR2 is SYGVKD. The CDR3 DNA follows: TGTGCCATCAGGGACGGGGGCGAAAGGGAGACCCAGTACTTC. The encoded protein is CAIRDGGERETQYF.

As regards this clonotype: A read error may account for a junction end that differs from germline. The chain carries TRBV3-1 and TRBJ2-1; TRBD1 matches 8 bases. Germline CDR1 and CDR2: LGHDT and YNNKEL (reference sequence). This CDR3 is built from 16 residues. CDR3 in amino acids: CASSQRSGQGYNERFF. CDR3 sequence (DNA): TGTGCCAGCAGCCAAAGGTCCGGACAGGGCTACAATGAGCGGTTCTTC.

The chain is built from TRBV9 and TRBJ2-3; 14 bases agree with TRBD2. V was pared by 0 bases and J by 3 bases, with 9 bases of the junction left unmatched. From germline, CDR1 is SGDLS and CDR2 YYNGEE. The CDR3 extends over 19 amino acids. This CDR3 reads CASSVASVRTSGRTDTQYF. Here the CDR3 DNA reads TGTGCCAGCAGCGTAGCTTCTGTTCGGACTAGCGGGAGGACAGATACGCAGTATTTT.

The table lists this clonotype with a few counts. The V call is TRBV7-2, the J call TRBJ2-3, with 9 bases identical to TRBD2. V lost 0 bases to trimming and J lost 0 bases; unmatched junction nucleotides: 7. The CDR3 is made up of 18 amino acids. Per the germline V gene, CDR1 is SGHTA and CDR2 is FQGNSA. This chain's CDR3 is CASSLARSGGTSTDTQYF. CDR3 bases: TGTGCCAGCAGCTTAGCGCGTAGCGGGGGAACTAGCACAGATACGCAGTATTTT.

With respect to this clonotype: One junction end disagrees with the germline gene, perhaps due to a read error. The rearrangement uses TRBV7-6 and TRBJ2-1, with D possibly being TRBD2 (5 bases). This CDR3 has 15 amino acids. From germline, CDR1 is SGHVS and CDR2 FNYEAQ. The CDR3 DNA follows: TGTGCCAACAGCTTAAACAGCGGAGCTTACAATGAGCAGTTCTTC. This encodes CANSLNSGAYNEQFF.

This clonotype was counted many times. The genes are TRBV25-1 and TRBJ2-5, with D possibly matching TRBD1 (6 bases). The CDR3 spans 13 residues. V was clipped by 4 bases and J by 5 bases, with 11 bases between them. Germline V lookup: CDR1 MGHDK, CDR2 SYGVNS. The CDR3 sequence: CASSAGVGETQYF. The CDR3 nucleotides read TGTGCCAGCAGTGCAGGGGTAGGGGAGACCCAGTACTTC.

The sample holds a few counts of this clonotype. The rearrangement joins TRBV9 to TRBJ2-5, with D perhaps TRBD2 (6 bases). Trimming pared 5 bases from V and 6 bases from J, leaving 11 bases between. The CDR3 totals 12 residues. Germline lookup yields CDR1 SGDLS and CDR2 YYNGEE. The CDR3 region has the DNA TGTGCCAGCAGTGGAGGGGTCCAGACCCAGTACTTC. This gives the protein CASSGGVQTQYF.

The chain is built from TRBV12-3 or TRBV12-4 and TRBJ2-3; tentatively, D is TRBD1 (6 bases). Between the trimmed V and J ends, which lost 11 bases and 7 bases, there was a span of 13 bases. The CDR3 consists of 11 residues. The CDR3 reads CAGMTGHTQYF. The CDR3 DNA follows: TGTGCCGGCATGACAGGCCATACGCAGTATTTT.

V is TRBV4-2 and J is TRBJ1-2; D ambiguous. The CDR3 runs to 16 residues. Germline V gene sequence: CDR1 LGHNA, CDR2 YNFKEQ. V was cut by 0 bases and J by 4 bases, with 15 bases left in between. The CDR3 region is CASSQDSGITIYGYTF. The CDR3 DNA reads TGTGCCAGCAGCCAAGATTCGGGGATTACCATCTATGGCTACACCTTC.

J is TRBJ1-3 and V is TRBV10-3; D gene ambiguous. This CDR3 has 13 amino acids. Germline assignment: CDR1 ENHRY and CDR2 SYGVKD. V shed 5 bases and J shed 8 bases, with 13 bases lying between them. CDR3 sequence reads: CAISPGFRDTIYF. The CDR3 DNA is TGTGCCATCAGTCCAGGATTTAGGGACACCATATATTTT.

In its sample, this clonotype was seen a few times. The rearrangement uses TRBV6-1 and TRBJ2-4; TRBD1 aligns across 7 bases. The V and J ends lost 6 bases and 0 bases, in that order; junction bases with no gene match: 8. CDR1 and CDR2 from the germline V gene are MNHNS and SASEGT. This CDR3 comprises 16 residues. In DNA form, the CDR3 reads TGTGCCAGCAGCGTGGGACAGACATTAGCCAAAAACATTCAGTACTTC. Residues: CASSVGQTLAKNIQYF.

The chain recombines TRBV12-3 or TRBV12-4 with TRBJ1-5, with a tentative D call TRBD1 (5 bases). The CDR3 extends over 13 amino acids. V gave up 2 bases and J gave up 7 bases, with 9 bases separating them. Here the CDR3 DNA reads TGTGCCAGCAGTTTAAAGGGGTCCCAGCCCCAGCATTTT. It yields the protein CASSLKGSQPQHF.

Here the CDR3 DNA reads TGCAGTGCTAGATTTAGGGCTAGCGGGATCTCCTACAATGAGCAGTTCTTC. Its protein product is CSARFRASGISYNEQFF. J is TRBJ2-1 and V is TRBV20-1, with 9 positions matching TRBD2. The CDR3 spans 17 residues. J lost 0 bases, V lost 2 bases, and 8 bases had no gene match. Germline lookup yields CDR1 DFQATT and CDR2 SNEGSKA (reference sequence).

A remark on this clonotype: The CDR3 does not end in the conserved phenylalanine or tryptophan, so this is likely a read error. V is TRBV20-1 and J is TRBJ2-1; 11 bases match TRBD1. Germline-derived CDR1 and CDR2 are DFQATT and SNEGSKA (reference sequence). The CDR3 runs 14 residues. V lost 4 bases, J lost 7 bases, and 6 bases stayed unmatched. This CDR3 is CSANPDRGQNEQFL. CDR3 nucleotides: TGCAGTGCTAACCCGGACAGGGGGCAAAATGAGCAGTTCCTC.

The chain combines TRBV7-2 with TRBJ2-2, with TRBD1 matching over 7 bases. CDR1 is SGHTA and CDR2 is FQGNSA in the germline V gene. The CDR3 has 15 amino acids. Trimming removed 5 bases from V and 2 bases from J; junction bases left unmatched: 5. The CDR3 loop is CASSRQGGNTGELFF. CDR3 DNA sequence: TGTGCCAGCAGCCGACAGGGTGGTAACACCGGGGAGCTGTTTTTT.

The chain combines TRBV7-2 with TRBJ2-1; D gene unclear. The DNA end is a closer match to TRBJ2-7, so the J assignment may be wrong. CDR3 size: 15 residues. Germline-derived CDR1 and CDR2 are SGHTA and FQGNSA. CDR3 bases: TGTGCCAGCAGCCCCACGCAGTTCTCCTACAATGAGCAGTACTTC. Translation: CASSPTQFSYNEQYF.